One sample yielded the 13 T cell receptor beta chains listed below, sequenced in a study of a mutant IDH1 vaccine in newly diagnosed glioma. Documented time point: baseline, week 1 (first vaccination visit). The sample's treatment: pre-vaccination baseline after standard-of-care therapy. Using immunoSEQ multiplex PCR, the repertoire was profiled, and TCRdb retains in-frame clones only, with some absent. The sample yields approximately 36,000 clones, roughly 80% seen once. The source was PBMCs, collected from a glioma patient treated with radiotherapy, temozolomide or both. The receptors come from a man aged 35 to 55 with glioma. Some clones in this sample may be carry-over from other donors' samples.

This chain links TRBV6-5 with TRBJ2-4; maybe TRBD2 (6 bases). This CDR3 is built from 16 residues. Germline V gene lookup returns CDR1 MNHEY and CDR2 SVGAGI. V lost 1 base to trimming and J lost 0 bases, with 10 bases between them. The CDR3 region is CASSYYSGEAKNIQYF. The CDR3 DNA reads as TGTGCCAGCAGTTACTACTCGGGGGAAGCCAAAAACATTCAGTACTTC.

The chain employs TRBV4-1 and TRBJ1-5; D ambiguous. Germline assignment: CDR1 MGHRA and CDR2 YSYEKL. V lost 1 base and J 7 bases, leaving 14 bases between the germline ends. CDR3 length: 15 amino acids. The chain's CDR3 is CASSQVQERGQPQHF. The CDR3 DNA reads TGCGCCAGCAGCCAAGTCCAGGAACGGGGACAGCCCCAGCATTTT.

The chain carries TRBV5-5 and TRBJ2-7, with D possibly TRBD1 on 6 matching bases. Germline V gene data show CDR1 as SGHKS and CDR2 as YYEKEE (reference sequence). Trimming left V 4 bases short and J 3 bases short, with 17 bases between. CDR3 length equals 15 residues. CDR3 sequence: CASSQEDSSFYEQYF. The DNA for the CDR3 is TGTGCCAGCAGCCAGGAGGACAGCAGTTTCTACGAGCAGTACTTC.

The chain uses TRBV6-5 and TRBJ2-4, with 10 bases fitting TRBD1. The V segment lost 5 bases and the J segment 6 bases; nucleotides outside the gene matches: 7. In germline, CDR1 is MNHEY, CDR2 SVGAGI. The CDR3 covers 15 residues. This CDR3 is CASSPGTGELNIQYF. CDR3 in DNA: TGTGCCAGCAGTCCCGGGACAGGGGAACTAAACATTCAGTACTTC.

The chain has TRBV10-2 and TRBJ2-5, with unresolved D. Trimming removed 6 bases at V and 4 bases at J, with 12 bases between. From germline, CDR1 is WSHSY and CDR2 SAAADI. This CDR3 comprises 13 residues. DNA for the CDR3: TGCGCCAGCAGATCGGGTTTCTTAGAGACCCAGTACTTC. Its protein product is CASRSGFLETQYF.

The V gene is TRBV5-1, the J gene TRBJ1-5; D is possibly TRBD1 (6 bases). Germline V CDR1 and CDR2: SGHRS, YFSETQ. Trimming left V 4 bases short and J 5 bases short, with 13 bases between. The length of the CDR3 is 14 residues. The CDR3 is CASSPGTQDQPQHF. Written as DNA, the CDR3 is TGCGCCAGCAGCCCGGGGACACAAGATCAGCCCCAGCATTTT.

V is TRBV6-5 and J is TRBJ1-4; D is possibly TRBD1 (6 bases). Trimming took off 6 bases at V and 7 bases at J, with 12 bases between the two ends. The CDR3 length is 13 residues. The germline V gene has CDR1 MNHEY and CDR2 SVGAGI. The CDR3: CASSNGQLEKLFF. The CDR3 coding sequence is TGTGCCAGCAGCAACGGACAGCTTGAAAAACTGTTTTTT.

This clone came up a few times. V and J are TRBV7-8 and TRBJ1-5, with 9 bases fitting TRBD1. The germline V gene has CDR1 SGHVS and CDR2 FQNEAQ. The CDR3 contains 15 residues. J gave up 11 bases and V 1 base, and 9 bases lay outside the gene matches. In DNA, the CDR3 is TGTGCCAGCAGCTTAGGACAGGGGGGTTATGAAGCCCAGCATTTT. Protein: CASSLGQGGYEAQHF.

The J gene is TRBJ2-7, the V gene TRBV5-1; weak D call: TRBD1 (6 bases). V was cut by 1 base and J by 4 bases, with 15 bases left in between. The CDR3 has 15 residues. Germline V CDR1 and CDR2: SGHRS, YFSETQ. The DNA of the CDR3 is TGCGCCAGCAGCTTGCAACCCGGGACACAATACGAGCAGTACTTC. Translating gives CASSLQPGTQYEQYF.

The rearrangement joins TRBV15 to TRBJ1-2, with D possibly being TRBD1 (5 bases). Trimming pared 1 base from V and 2 bases from J, leaving 11 bases between. CDR3 size: 15 residues. Per germline, CDR1 LNHNV and CDR2 YYDKDF (reference sequence). The CDR3 loop reads CATSRAKGINYGYTF. The CDR3 region has the DNA TGTGCCACCAGCAGAGCTAAGGGGATCAACTATGGCTACACCTTC.

The chain uses TRBV5-1 and TRBJ2-3, with D possibly matching TRBD2 (5 bases). Trimming pared 2 bases from V and 6 bases from J, leaving 13 bases between. Germline V gives CDR1 SGHRS, CDR2 YFSETQ. CDR3 length equals 14 residues. The CDR3 DNA is TGCGCCAGCAGCTTATCCGGGTCGGGGGATACGCAGTATTTT. Protein sequence: CASSLSGSGDTQYF.

The chain links TRBV10-3 to TRBJ1-6; 7 bases agree with TRBD1. There are 16 residues in the CDR3. The germline CDR1 and CDR2 sequences are ENHRY and SYGVKD. The J segment lost 3 bases and the V segment lost 0 bases, leaving 2 bases of the junction unmatched. DNA of the CDR3: TGTGCCATCAGTGAGTCGGCAGGGGGCTATAATTCACCCCTCCACTTT. Encoded protein: CAISESAGGYNSPLHF.

CDR3 DNA sequence: TGCGCCAGCAGCTTGGCAGGGAGTGAAAAACTGTTTTTT. This encodes CASSLAGSEKLFF. J is TRBJ1-4 and V is TRBV5-1, with D maybe TRBD1 (5 bases). Per the germline V gene, CDR1 is SGHRS and CDR2 is YFSETQ. V lost 0 bases, J lost 7 bases, and 7 bases lay in between. This CDR3 spans 13 amino acids.